This T cell receptor beta chain was identified during a study of T cells in Graves' hyperthyroidism and ophthalmopathy (dated by TCRdb to about 2019). Some background on the complete study: Peripheral blood was collected at initial diagnosis, before any treatment. To identify distinguishing TCR V-J signatures, a discovery cohort of about 100 patients was used, comprising some 45 with Graves' ophthalmopathy and some 60 with stable Graves' hyperthyroidism. Prospective prediction of ophthalmopathy was tested in an independent validation cohort consisting of 18 hyperthyroidism patients and some 15 patients who later progressed to ophthalmopathy. The 95 to 100 discovery patients were randomly divided into training and test sets at a 7:3 ratio. In addition, the study compared T-cell repertoires in thyroid tissue and in blood from about six Graves' hyperthyroidism patients. After blood sampling, hyperthyroidism patients were treated with methimazole at a starting dose of 30 mg daily, and ophthalmopathy patients were treated with high-dose intravenous methylprednisolone. According to the paper, TCR Vbeta CDR3 sequencing was carried out on over 130 peripheral blood samples, which came from approximately 41 ophthalmopathy, approximately 72 hyperthyroidism and approximately 17 progressor patients. Points the paper makes about the study in general: No statistical method was used to fix the sample size in advance, and group allocation was not hidden from the investigators. Most expanded thyroid clonotypes (frequency above 0.001) were also found in blood, which suggests that blood repertoires may mirror thyroid immune responses. In validation, progression to ophthalmopathy was predicted by the model with 70.59% sensitivity and just over 72% specificity, a median of around 5.9 months before onset. A model built on a 13 V-J signature distinguished ophthalmopathy from stable hyperthyroidism, reaching about 88% sensitivity and around 81% specificity in cross-validation and 80%/75% in testing.

The sample holds many counts of this clonotype. Its target antigen remains unknown. Base qualities are not provided; no much larger clone lies one nucleotide away. Moderately to severely active disease, a Clinical Activity Score of at least 3, a NOSPECS grade of at least 4, and a duration under 3 months were present in ophthalmopathy patients. Any patient with an uncontrolled infection, another autoimmune disease, pregnancy or lactation was excluded. Diagnoses were based on clinical symptoms, serum thyroxine and TRAb, thyroid ultrasound and orbital computed tomography. Ficoll-Paque density gradient centrifugation was used to isolate PBMCs from under 11 ml of fresh peripheral blood. Trizol reagent was used to extract total RNA, and RNA quality was then checked on an Agilent 2100 Bioanalyzer. TCR beta CDR3 regions were amplified from RNA transcripts. For the first round of RT-PCR on the TCR CDR3, the HTBI primer set was used together with the Qiagen OneStep RT-PCR kit. Libraries were constructed in a second round of multiplex PCR, after which size selection and purification were performed. Paired-end sequencing of the libraries was performed with 100 bp reads on an Illumina HiSeq2000. In the authors' own workflow: SOAPnuke was used to process the raw data, throwing out any read that contained adapters or uncalled bases, had a mean Phred below 15, or lacked an exact constant-primer or identifier match. COPE v1.2.5 was used to merge the high-quality paired reads, and each unique nucleotide sequence was defined as a clonotype. MiTCR v1.1 was used to align clonotypes to the IMGT TRBV, TRBD and TRBJ reference segments. Only V-J combinations with frequency above 0.0001, covering 99.2% of repertoires, were analysed. A TCS score was defined as the ratio of F50 (clonal expansion) to E x V (chaos), with BLOSUM62-based TCRdist applied between CDR3 peptides within each V-J. Welch's t-statistics and random forest reduced just over 500 V-J features to around 14, which were used in a naive Bayes classifier (R e1071). In-frame beta chains were kept once TCRdb had trimmed the public reads at Q25 with fastp and called clones with MiXCR. Merged by CDR3 protein, the rows form single entries marked with the most common genes and DNA. TCRdb's processing, not the authors', yielded these V and J calls. Counted in this sample were about 270,000 distinct CDR3 sequences; approximately 21% of them appeared once. 50% to 75% of the sample is in the top ten clones.

This TCR derives from a young man with Graves' ophthalmopathy. Sequencing used blood.

The CDR3 is CASSRDRDYGYTF. The DNA sequence reads TGTGCCAGCAGCCGGGACAGAGATTATGGCTACACCTTC. This receptor chain uses TRBV5-8 and TRBJ1-2, with 7 middle bases fitting TRBD1. V is trimmed back by 4 bases and J by 5 bases, and the junction contains 5 bases that no gene match accounts for. The germline V gene gives CDR1 as SGHTS and CDR2 as YDEGEE. Including cysteine and phenylalanine, the CDR3 has 13 amino acids. Kept here is only the CDR3 DNA, which spans 39 bases and is read in frame from base 1.